Listed here are 24 T cell receptor beta chains from one sample, sequenced in a study of shared clonotypes between healthy human individuals. Using immunoSEQ multiplex PCR, the repertoire was profiled, and TCRdb retains in-frame clones only, with some absent. The data show roughly 660,000 clones, 90% seen once. The material sequenced was memory CD8+ T cells from PBMCs. The subset: CD45RO+ cells pooled with CCR7-negative TemRA cells. Receptor source: a man aged 18 to 30 in good health. Some clones in this sample may be carry-over from other donors' samples.

The chain uses TRBV6-5 and TRBJ2-7; D might be TRBD1 (6 bases). Deletions cut 3 bases from V and 9 bases from J, with 15 bases between. The CDR3 length is 13 residues. Germline V gene sequence: CDR1 MNHEY, CDR2 SVGAGI. The CDR3, as DNA: TGTGCCAGCAGTTATGGGGGCGTGGAGGTGCAGTACTTC. Translating gives CASSYGGVEVQYF.

This chain joins TRBV5-1 and TRBJ2-1, with a possible D match to TRBD2 (6 bases). V shed 3 bases and J shed 3 bases, with 13 bases lying between them. Germline values: CDR1 SGHRS, CDR2 YFSETQ. This CDR3 has 15 amino acids. The CDR3 spells CASSSGDLNYNEQFF. In nucleotides, the CDR3 is TGCGCCAGCAGCTCGGGGGACTTAAACTACAATGAGCAGTTCTTC. Using reference TRBV5-1 and TRBJ2-1 for the parts outside the CDR3, the full variable domain is KAGVTQTPRYLIKTRGQQVTLSCSPISGHRSVSWYQQTPGQGLQFLFEYFSETQRNKGNFPGRFSGRQFSNSRSEMNVSTLELGDSALYLCASSSGDLNYNEQFFGPGTRLTVL.

The chain is built from TRBV2 and TRBJ1-2, with a possible D match to TRBD1 (5 bases). The CDR3 totals 15 residues. V gave up 4 bases and J gave up 0 bases, with 12 bases separating them. Looked up from germline, CDR1 is SNHLY and CDR2 is FYNNEI. The CDR3 protein is CASSGSDSPNYGYTF. The CDR3 coding sequence is TGTGCCAGCAGTGGCTCAGACAGCCCTAACTATGGCTACACCTTC.

The chain recombines TRBV11-2 with TRBJ1-2; tentative D call: TRBD1 (5 bases). Germline V lookup: CDR1 SGHAT, CDR2 FQNNGV. CDR3 length: 13 amino acids. With 3 bases removed from V and 4 bases from J, the gap between germline ends came to 9 bases. The CDR3 nucleotides read TGTGCCAGCAGCTTTGGGACGTCCTATGGCTACACCTTC. Its translation: CASSFGTSYGYTF.

The CDR3 loop is CASSYSVPDYEQYF. CDR3 bases: TGTGCCAGCAGTTACTCTGTGCCCGACTACGAGCAGTACTTC. The J gene is TRBJ2-7, the V gene TRBV6-5; D is undetermined. The CDR3 extends over 14 amino acids. The germline CDR1 and CDR2 sequences are MNHEY and SVGAGI. V lost 0 bases and J lost 3, with 9 bases in between.

The chain is built from TRBV7-9 and TRBJ2-5; possible D gene TRBD2, 5 bases. CDR3 length equals 17 residues. In germline, CDR1 is SEHNR, CDR2 FQNEAQ (reference sequence). Trimming removed 3 bases at V and 2 bases at J, with 19 bases between. The CDR3 DNA is TGTGCCAGCAGCTTCTCGACGACCCGAGGGCTTCAAGAGACCCAGTACTTC. This translates into CASSFSTTRGLQETQYF. The entire variable domain, with the rest obtained from reference TRBV7-9 and TRBJ2-5, is as follows: DTGVSQNPRHKITKRGQNVTFRCDPISEHNRLYWYRQTLGQGPEFLTYFQNEAQLEKSRLLSDRFSAERPKGSFSTLEIQRTEQGDSAMYLCASSFSTTRGLQETQYFGPGTRLLVL.

The V gene is TRBV27, the J gene TRBJ2-1, with unresolved D. The CDR3 has 12 residues. Germline-derived CDR1 and CDR2 are MNHEY and SMNVEV (reference sequence). V lost 5 bases, J lost 8 bases, and 10 bases lay in between. The CDR3 DNA reads TGTGCCAGCAGTCCCACGATCTATGAGCAGTTCTTC. Its translation: CASSPTIYEQFF.

This rearrangement joins TRBV11-1 to TRBJ2-3; 8 bases agree with TRBD1. Looked up from germline, CDR1 is SGHAT and CDR2 is FQDESV (reference sequence). V lost 5 bases to trimming and J lost 1 base; unmatched junction nucleotides: 5. The CDR3 sequence is 15 residues long. In DNA, the CDR3 is TGTGCCAGCAGCCCCGGGACAGGAGGCACAGATACGCAGTATTTT. Its protein product is CASSPGTGGTDTQYF.

V and J are TRBV7-9 and TRBJ1-1; 7 bases line up with TRBD1. The CDR3 runs to 14 residues. Germline CDR1 SEHNR, CDR2 FQNEAQ (reference sequence). The V segment lost 5 bases and the J segment 4 bases; nucleotides outside the gene matches: 7. The CDR3 nucleotides read TGTGCCAGCAGCAATATTGCAGGGGGCACTGAAGCTTTCTTT. Protein sequence: CASSNIAGGTEAFF.

This chain joins TRBV28 and TRBJ1-1; perhaps TRBD1 as D (5 bases). The CDR3 runs to 16 residues. V dropped 3 bases and J dropped 4 bases, with 18 bases sitting between them. CDR1 is MDHEN and CDR2 is SYDVKM in the germline V gene. The CDR3 is CASSFIAGGLGTEAFF. CDR3 DNA sequence: TGTGCCAGCAGTTTCATCGCGGGGGGATTGGGCACTGAAGCTTTCTTT. Filled out from reference TRBV28 and TRBJ1-1, the complete variable domain reads DVKVTQSSRYLVKRTGEKVFLECVQDMDHENMFWYRQDPGLGLRLIYFSYDVKMKEKGDIPEGYSVSREKKERFSLILESASTNQTSMYLCASSFIAGGLGTEAFFGQGTRLTVV.

The chain uses TRBV6-5 and TRBJ2-7; possible D gene TRBD2, 6 bases. The V end was cut by 0 bases, the J end by 3 bases, with 15 bases between. The CDR3 is made up of 16 amino acids. Germline loops: CDR1 MNHEY, CDR2 SVGAGI. CDR3 nucleotide sequence: TGTGCCAGCAGTTACTCGTTCGGGGAGGCGATCTACGAGCAGTACTTC. It yields the protein CASSYSFGEAIYEQYF.

The chain employs TRBV27 and TRBJ2-1; 7 bases match TRBD2. Germline V CDR1 and CDR2: MNHEY, SMNVEV (reference sequence). The V segment lost 3 bases and the J segment 12 bases; nucleotides outside the gene matches: 11. This CDR3 is built from 14 residues. In DNA form, the CDR3 reads TGTGCCAGCAGTTTGAGGACTCGCGGGGAGGGGCAGTTCTTC. As protein: CASSLRTRGEGQFF.

This clone appeared a single time. The chain joins TRBV30 to TRBJ2-7; 12 bases map to TRBD2. This CDR3 region has 13 residues. CDR1 is GTSNPN and CDR2 is SVGIG in the germline V gene (reference sequence). Trimming cost V 6 bases and J 4 bases; bases outside gene matches: 4. The CDR3 spells CACSGLAGYEQYF. As DNA, the CDR3 is TGTGCCTGCTCCGGACTAGCGGGGTACGAGCAGTACTTC.

The chain carries TRBV6-5 and TRBJ1-2, with a tentative D call TRBD1 (5 bases). The CDR3 is 14 amino acids. CDR1 is MNHEY, CDR2 SVGAGI, per germline. The ends were cut back, 5 bases at V and 4 bases at J, with 14 bases in the middle. The CDR3 loop is CASSLTTGSYGYTF. In nucleotides, the CDR3 is TGTGCCAGCAGTCTAACTACAGGTTCCTATGGCTACACCTTC.

The V and J genes are TRBV9 and TRBJ2-5; weak D call: TRBD1 (5 bases). The V end lost 2 bases, the J end lost 1 base, and 12 bases lay between the germline ends. Germline values: CDR1 SGDLS, CDR2 YYNGEE. CDR3 length: 15 residues. The CDR3: CASSVASGAQETQYF. DNA for the CDR3: TGTGCCAGCAGCGTGGCTAGTGGGGCCCAAGAGACCCAGTACTTC.

The rearrangement uses TRBV27 and TRBJ2-1; D may match TRBD1 or TRBD2 (6 bases each). Germline assignment: CDR1 MNHEY and CDR2 SMNVEV (reference sequence). CDR3 size: 15 residues. Trimming removed 8 bases from V and 4 bases from J, with 18 bases in between. The CDR3 loop is CASSEGGLVYNEQFF. In DNA, the CDR3 is TGTGCCAGCTCGGAGGGGGGATTAGTATACAATGAGCAGTTCTTC.

The rearrangement joins TRBV6-5 to TRBJ1-1; D is unclear. CDR1 is MNHEY, CDR2 SVGAGI, per germline. V was clipped by 5 bases and J by 6 bases, with 13 bases between them. The CDR3 totals 13 residues. The DNA of the CDR3 is TGTGCCAGCAGTCCTCAGGAATCCGCTGAAGCTTTCTTT. It codes for CASSPQESAEAFF.

J is TRBJ2-7 and V is TRBV5-6; no firm D call. The CDR3 is 13 amino acids. Deletions cut 0 bases from V and 0 bases from J, with 4 bases between. Germline CDR1 reads SGHDT; CDR2 reads YYEEEE. In DNA form, the CDR3 reads TGTGCCAGCAGCTTGGCCTACTCCTACGAGCAGTACTTC. Its protein is CASSLAYSYEQYF.

The J gene is TRBJ2-7, the V gene TRBV10-3; 11 nucleotides align to TRBD1. The CDR3 contains 15 residues. V was clipped by 3 bases and J by 6 bases; unmatched bases: 7. CDR1 and CDR2 (germline): ENHRY, SYGVKD. The CDR3 region is CAISDRTGGASEQYF. CDR3 bases: TGTGCCATCAGTGATCGGACAGGGGGCGCGTCCGAGCAGTACTTC.

The chain recombines TRBV28 with TRBJ2-7; 8 bases are shared with TRBD2. Looked up from germline, CDR1 is MDHEN and CDR2 is SYDVKM. Trimming at V came to 3 bases and at J to 5 bases, leaving 15 bases not matched to a gene. This CDR3 spans 17 amino acids. The DNA of the CDR3 is TGTGCCAGCAGTTTTACAGGAGCGGGAGTCTGGAATGACGAGCAGTACTTC. Encoded protein: CASSFTGAGVWNDEQYF.

CDR3 DNA sequence: TGTGCCAGCAGTCCGTCGAGGTCCTATGGCTACACCTTC. Protein sequence: CASSPSRSYGYTF. This rearrangement joins TRBV6-1 to TRBJ1-2; D is uncertain. In germline, CDR1 is MNHNS, CDR2 SASEGT. V lost 5 bases and J 4 bases, leaving 11 bases between the germline ends. This CDR3 comprises 13 residues.

The V gene is TRBV19, the J gene TRBJ1-4; 7 positions agree with TRBD1. The CDR3 sequence is 15 residues long. V lost 5 bases and J lost 6; bases outside the gene matches: 9. CDR1 and CDR2 from the germline V gene are LNHDA and SQIVND (reference sequence). The CDR3 DNA reads as TGTGCCAGTAGTCTAGGAGGGGGCGCGTATGAAAAACTGTTTTTT. Translating it yields CASSLGGGAYEKLFF.

V usage is TRBV10-3 and J usage is TRBJ1-2, with D unclear. V lost 0 bases and J lost 1, with 15 bases in between. This CDR3 spans 17 amino acids. The germline V gene has CDR1 ENHRY and CDR2 SYGVKD. The CDR3 loop reads CAISESHWHSLNYGYTF. The CDR3 nucleotides are TGTGCCATCAGTGAGTCCCACTGGCACTCACTTAACTATGGCTACACCTTC.

V is TRBV10-3 and J is TRBJ2-7; D is perhaps TRBD1 (6 bases). Germline V gene lookup returns CDR1 ENHRY and CDR2 SYGVKD. The V and J ends lost 1 base and 1 base respectively, with 11 bases between them. CDR3 size: 15 residues. The CDR3 nucleotides are TGTGCCATCAGTGAGTTTAACAGGGATTCCTACGAGCAGTACTTC. It translates to CAISEFNRDSYEQYF.